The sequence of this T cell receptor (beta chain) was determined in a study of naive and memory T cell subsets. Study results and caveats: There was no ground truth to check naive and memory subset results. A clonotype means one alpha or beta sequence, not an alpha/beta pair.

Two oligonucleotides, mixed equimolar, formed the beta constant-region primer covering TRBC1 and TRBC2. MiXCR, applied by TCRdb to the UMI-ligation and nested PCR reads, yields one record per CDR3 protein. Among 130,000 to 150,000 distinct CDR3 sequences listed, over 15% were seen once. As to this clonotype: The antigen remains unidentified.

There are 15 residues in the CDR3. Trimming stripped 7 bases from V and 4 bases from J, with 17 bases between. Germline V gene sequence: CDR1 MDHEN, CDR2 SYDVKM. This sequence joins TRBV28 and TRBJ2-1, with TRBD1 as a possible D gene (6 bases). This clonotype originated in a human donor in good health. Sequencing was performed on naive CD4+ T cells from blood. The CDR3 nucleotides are TGTGCCAGCACTCCTGGACAGCCTACGTACAATGAGCAGTTCTTC. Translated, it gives CASTPGQPTYNEQFF.